This T cell receptor (beta chain) was documented in a study of blood T cell repertoires in COVID-19. Across the whole study: Sample material is recorded as cDNA or gDNA derived from T cells, B-cell-depleted T cells, or PBMCs.

The ends were cut back, 8 bases at V and 9 bases at J, with 12 bases in the middle. The germline V gene has CDR1 MNHEY and CDR2 SVGAGI. This CDR3 comprises 11 residues. The participants were between roughly 18 and 90 years old and came from 24 US areas. Which cohort a participant joined came from the clinical history participants gave. Authors' analysis steps: The authors estimated nucleated cell counts from reference gene primer amplification. Generated by immunoSEQ multiplex PCR, the TCRdb table keeps only in-frame clones and is missing some. From that table come the V and J calls and clone size; the DNA was used to work out D and trimming. The sample consists of about 230,000 clones, 70% to 90% of them appearing once.

The chain is built from TRBV6-5 and TRBJ2-3, with D possibly matching TRBD2 (6 bases). Sequences were obtained from PBMCs or T cells enriched from blood (not recorded which). This TCR was sampled from a young man who had recovered from COVID-19. In DNA, the CDR3 is TGTGCCAGCTCCCCTGGGGGGACGCAGTATTTT. Protein product: CASSPGGTQYF.